The following is a TCR beta chain sequence with its context. Its target antigen remains unknown. No base qualities exist here, and no much larger clone lies one base off it. The CDR3 runs 11 residues from the cysteine to the phenylalanine. This entry keeps only the CDR3 DNA: 33 bases, framed from base 1. CDR1 is given as SQVTM and CDR2 as ANQGSEA, both from the germline V gene. V and J are truncated by 5 bases and 4 bases respectively, leaving an intervening sequence of 7 bases. High-throughput TCR beta sequencing profiled peripheral blood CD8+ and CD4+ T cells from healthy donors, Susac syndrome patients and multiple sclerosis patients. Healthy donors were included as age- and sex-matched controls. Bulk CD8+ and CD4+ T cells were purified by magnetic negative isolation, whereas CD8+ TEMRA cells were enriched by FACS. Blood was drawn into EDTA tubes, processed within 24 hours, and PBMCs were isolated by density gradient centrifugation. PBMCs destined for TCR sequencing were cryopreserved in liquid nitrogen and later thawed in a 37 °C water bath. A purity of at least 90% was achieved for sorted or isolated CD4+, CD8+ and CD8+ TEMRA cells.

RNA was extracted using the RNeasy kit, and roughly 0.45 to 1 microgram was reverse transcribed with random hexamers. The immunoSEQ multiplex PCR assay, which covers 54 Vbeta and 13 Jbeta segments, was used to amplify TCR beta CDR3 regions. Bias from PCR amplification was corrected by using a synthetic template baseline for primer optimization and for computational correction. As for the original processing: Reads were annotated to V, D and J genes per IMGT and analyzed with immunoSEQ Analyzer, keeping only productive sequences. Clonality was computed as one minus Shannon entropy normalized by log2 of the number of productive unique sequences. For each patient and control, public and private clones were evaluated among the 100 most prevalent clones. Clones were defined as Susac-specific when absent from the healthy and MS cohorts, from roughly 1,000 published viral clones and from other ImmuneACCESS disease sequences. TCRdb trimmed public reads at Q25 via fastp, called clones via MiXCR and kept in-frame beta chains. One record per CDR3 amino acid sequence lists the most common genes and DNA. TCRdb, not the authors, supplied the V and J calls. This sample has about 140,000 distinct CDR3 sequences in its table, and around 94% of those were observed once. The ten largest account for roughly 0.29% of the sample.

The sample is drawn from a study of CD8 T cells in Susac syndrome (dated by TCRdb to about 2019). Broadly, across the study: Whether CD8+ T cell activation and differentiation in Susac syndrome was antigen driven was tested using repertoire sequencing. The study compared CD8+ T cell repertoire clonality among 12 healthy donors, roughly 14 Susac syndrome patients and roughly 16 multiple sclerosis patients. What the research found in general, with its limitations: The number of individuals in the TCR sequencing and HLA analysis was recognized as being relatively small.

The clonotype comes from a human donor in good health. The specimen sequenced was CD8+ T cells from PBMCs. The sequence links TRBV29-1 to TRBJ2-3; the D gene identity is not certain. For the CDR3, the sequence is CSVILPDTQYF. The sequence in DNA is TGCAGCGTTATCCTCCCAGATACGCAGTATTTT.